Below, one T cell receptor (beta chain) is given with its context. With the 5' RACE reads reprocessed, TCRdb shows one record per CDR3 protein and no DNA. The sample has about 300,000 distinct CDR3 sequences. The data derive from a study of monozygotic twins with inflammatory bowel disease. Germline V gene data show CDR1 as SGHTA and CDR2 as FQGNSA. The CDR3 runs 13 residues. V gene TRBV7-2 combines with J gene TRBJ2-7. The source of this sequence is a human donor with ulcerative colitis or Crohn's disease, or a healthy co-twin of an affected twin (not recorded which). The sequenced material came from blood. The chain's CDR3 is CASRSGRAYEQYF.